This TCR beta chain was documented in a study (dated by TCRdb to about 2015). In terms of the full investigation: The study examined whether tumor-infiltrating Tregs in breast cancer are drawn from blood Tregs or arise in situ by conversion from other CD4+ T cell subsets.

From cysteine to phenylalanine, the CDR3 is 14 amino acids long. Only the CDR3 region is kept as DNA, spanning 42 bases read in frame from base 1. Sequences SGHRS (CDR1) and YFSETQ (CDR2) are obtained from the germline V gene. From V the trimming removes 1 base and from J it removes 9 bases, while the gene matches leave 9 bases of the junction unaccounted for. Note on this clonotype: There is no known antigen for this receptor. Within one base of it there is no much larger clone, and no base qualities were kept.

The study at large found these results: The validation in the larger cohort was limited to a single TCR beta V-J rearrangement instead of whole repertoires. The greatest overlap of tumor-infiltrating Treg TCR alpha and beta sequences was observed with tumor naive CD4+ T cells, followed by blood naive CD4+ T cells. The TCR gene usage of tumor memory CD4+ T cells clustered together with blood and lymph node memory CD4+ cells and with lymph node naive CD4+ cells.

The Miltenyi Naive CD4+ T Cell Isolation kit was used to purify naive CD4+ T cells, and Tregs were depleted with CD25 microbeads. Tregs, naive and memory CD4+ T cells from tumor, blood and ipsilateral draining lymph nodes of five breast cancer patients underwent full-length TCR alpha and beta sequencing. Ficoll density gradient centrifugation was used to isolate mononuclear cells from either lymph nodes or around 51 ml of peripheral blood. Sorted cell populations were confirmed by FACS to exceed 90% purity. Amplification of full-length TCR variable regions was done by 5' RACE PCR using constant-region reverse primers, and this step was followed by semi-nested PCR with Nested Universal Primer A. The ReliaPrep RNA Cell Miniprep System was used to extract total RNA, which was then reverse transcribed into 5'RACE-ready cDNA with the SMARTer RACE 5'/3' Kit. An Illumina MiSeq was used to sequence the full-length TCR alpha and beta libraries, which had been barcoded with multiplex adaptors. The source study handled its data this way. For each of nine subset-tissue groups, sequencing data from the five patients were pooled, and the groups were then compared using unsupervised clustering of TCR gene usage. The Morisita-Horn index, with shared sequences weighted by their contribution to each repertoire, was used to calculate repertoire similarity. The raw public data were reprocessed by TCRdb itself: fastp quality trimming at Q25, MiXCR clonotype calling, in-frame beta chains only. One record per CDR3 amino acid sequence lists the most common genes and DNA. TCRdb, not the authors, supplied the V and J calls. For this sample the table gives tens of thousands of distinct CDR3 sequences, of which around 26% were detected only once. About 2% of the sample comes from the top ten.

The V and J genes are TRBV5-1 and TRBJ1-1, and TRBD1 aligns with 7 junction nucleotides. Specimen: naive CD4+ T cells sorted from blood. Sample cell subset or site, as interpreted from the label and publication: naive CD4+ T cells, CD4+CD45RA+CD25-. The TCR sequence derives from a female donor with breast cancer. The CDR3 has the sequence CASSLSGGNSKAFF. The bases are TGCGCCAGCAGCTTGTCAGGGGGAAACTCGAAAGCTTTCTTT.